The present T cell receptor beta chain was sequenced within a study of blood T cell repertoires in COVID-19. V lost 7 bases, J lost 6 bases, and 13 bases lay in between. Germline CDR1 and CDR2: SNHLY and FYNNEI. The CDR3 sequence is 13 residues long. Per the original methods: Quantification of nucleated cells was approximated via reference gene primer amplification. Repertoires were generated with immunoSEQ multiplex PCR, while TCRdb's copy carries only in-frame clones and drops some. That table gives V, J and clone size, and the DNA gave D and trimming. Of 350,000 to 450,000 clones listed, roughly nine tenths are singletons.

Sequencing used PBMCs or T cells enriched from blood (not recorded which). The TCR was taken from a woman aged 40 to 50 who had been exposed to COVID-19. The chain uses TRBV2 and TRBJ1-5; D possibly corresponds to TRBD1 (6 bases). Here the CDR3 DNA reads TGTGCCAGCACTCCGACAGGCCGTCAGCCCCAGCATTTT. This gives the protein CASTPTGRQPQHF.